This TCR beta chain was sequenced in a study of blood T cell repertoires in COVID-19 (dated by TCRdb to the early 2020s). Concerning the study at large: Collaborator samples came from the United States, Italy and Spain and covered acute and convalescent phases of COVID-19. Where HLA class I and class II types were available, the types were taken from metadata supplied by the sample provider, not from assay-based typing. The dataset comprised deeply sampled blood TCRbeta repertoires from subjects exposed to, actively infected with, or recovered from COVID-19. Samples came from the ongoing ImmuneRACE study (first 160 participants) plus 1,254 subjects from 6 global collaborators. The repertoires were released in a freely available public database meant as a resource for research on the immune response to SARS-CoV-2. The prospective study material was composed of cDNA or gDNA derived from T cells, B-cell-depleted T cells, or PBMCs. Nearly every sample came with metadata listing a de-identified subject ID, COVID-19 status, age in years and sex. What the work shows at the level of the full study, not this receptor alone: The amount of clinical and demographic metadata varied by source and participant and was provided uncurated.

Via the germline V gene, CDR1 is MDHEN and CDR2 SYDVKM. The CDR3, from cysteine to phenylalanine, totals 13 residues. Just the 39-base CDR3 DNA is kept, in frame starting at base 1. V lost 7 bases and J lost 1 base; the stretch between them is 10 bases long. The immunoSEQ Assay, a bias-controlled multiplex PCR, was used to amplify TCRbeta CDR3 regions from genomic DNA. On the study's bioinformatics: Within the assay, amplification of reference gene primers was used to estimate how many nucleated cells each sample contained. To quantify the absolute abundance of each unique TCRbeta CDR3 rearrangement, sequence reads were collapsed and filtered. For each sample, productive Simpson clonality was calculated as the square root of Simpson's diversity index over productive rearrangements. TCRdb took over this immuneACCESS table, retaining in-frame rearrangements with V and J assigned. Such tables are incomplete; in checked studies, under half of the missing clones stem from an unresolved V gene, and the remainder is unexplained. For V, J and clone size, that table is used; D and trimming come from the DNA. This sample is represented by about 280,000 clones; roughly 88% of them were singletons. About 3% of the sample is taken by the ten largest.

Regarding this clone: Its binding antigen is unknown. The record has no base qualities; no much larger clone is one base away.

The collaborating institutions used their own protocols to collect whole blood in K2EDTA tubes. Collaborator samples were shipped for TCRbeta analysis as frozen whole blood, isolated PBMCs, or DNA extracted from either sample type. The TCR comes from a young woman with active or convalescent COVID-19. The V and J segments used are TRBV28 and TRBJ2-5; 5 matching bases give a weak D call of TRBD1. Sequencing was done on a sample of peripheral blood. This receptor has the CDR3 CASNEGVQETQYF. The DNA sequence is TGTGCCAGCAACGAAGGGGTCCAAGAGACCCAGTACTTC.